This T cell receptor (beta chain) was sequenced for a study of cytomegalovirus exposure and HLA in healthy donors (dated by TCRdb to about 2017). Context from the whole study: An earlier analysis of some 600 of the donors reported 276 Gb of sequence data and about 120 million unique TCR beta sequences obtained from about 179 million T cells. An early release that covered 640 HLA-typed donors contained about 290 gigabases of sequencing data and 65 million to 100 million unique TCR sequences. Of the 300 to 500 genotyped donors, 75% to 85% were placed in the genetic ancestry cluster associated with self-reported Caucasian donors. The aim of the study was to test whether cataloging public T cell receptors could identify signatures of past pathogen exposure. The study profiled the T cell repertoires of 550 to 700 subjects by immunosequencing and related them to cytomegalovirus serostatus. In addition to the first cohort of roughly 670 subjects, a separate validation cohort of 120 different subjects was used. The study combined high-throughput TCR immunosequencing, statistical association of individual TCRs with disease status, and machine learning to predict cytomegalovirus infection status. A later analysis re-analyzed previously published TCR beta repertoires from 650 to 800 donors and added high-resolution HLA genotyping to study TCR occurrence patterns. Rather than using new phenotypic data, the later analysis identified candidate immune exposures from TCR beta sequences and from how often those sequences occurred across donors. In an earlier analysis of 550 to 700 of the donors, high-throughput TCR beta sequencing was used to judge whether each TCR beta V gene segment behaved as functional or pseudogenic. Donor age, sex, ethnicity and CMV serostatus were compiled alongside the repertoire data. A later genetic analysis took genome-wide SNP genotypes for about three fifths of the roughly 670 donors and used that subset as a discovery cohort. All discovery cohort repertoires had been generated on a single sequencing platform. Both class I and class II loci were covered by HLA typing, at four-digit resolution. The number of typed donors differed by locus: roughly 629-640 for A, B, C, DRB1 and DQB1; 522 for DQA1; some 610 for DPA1; and approximately 450 for DPB1. Four or five DR-DQ haplotypes were treated as single units for association and clustering because of strong linkage in the cohort. Among roughly 370 genotyped donors of the cohort, an average of around 240,000 unique TCR beta nucleotide sequences were sequenced per donor, roughly 18% of them non-productive. Overall results and qualifications from the work: In an earlier analysis of roughly 500 of the donors, most TCR beta V segments appeared in productive rearrangements about 87% or about 30% of the time, broadly matching IMGT annotations. CMV serostatus was the only immune exposure information available for the cohort. In this cohort, only TCR beta chains were sequenced, and detectable features were limited by the absence of alpha or paired-chain data. The earlier analysis of 587 of the donors excluded roughly 16 rarely observed V segments, including chromosome 9 orphons, because counts were too low. The authors suggested that the approach could potentially be generalized to other disease states and immunological phenotypes. In a later analysis, HLA-associated TCR beta chains were found to be more clonally expanded and to have lower generation probabilities than equally common non-associated chains. According to a later analysis, parvovirus B19, influenza, CMV and Epstein-Barr virus appeared linked to several top co-occurrence clusters. Sequencing depth was assumed to be roughly uniform across donors in the presence/absence analyses, though that assumption may not hold. The study gave a list of 150 to 200 TCR beta chains associated with cytomegalovirus. A further reported finding was that TCR beta sequences accurately predicted the HLA-A and HLA-B alleles for most subjects in the first cohort. While some public TCRs were present in many individuals, most TCR sequences turned up only very rarely across donors. In a later genetic analysis, fewer N-insertions in productive TCRs were reported among donors in an Asian-associated ancestry cluster than the approximately 710-donor mean. At a false discovery rate of 0.05, a later analysis linked under 20,000 TCR beta sequences to specific HLA alleles. A later analysis found that most CMV-associated TCR beta chains appeared HLA-restricted, with HLA associations seemingly driven largely by CMV exposure. In vitro tests confirmed that three of the cytomegalovirus-associated TCR beta chains recognize cytomegalovirus antigens. Because HLA typing was missing for some donors at each locus, association tests included only the typed subset. A cluster of highly shared sequence variants was judged likely to be a technical artifact of the sequencing pipeline. According to a later analysis, TCR association rates differed among HLA loci, with DRB1 alleles showing the most associated TCRs and HLA-C alleles showing the fewest. Correlated functional status among segregating V segments might be attributable to linkage disequilibrium, but an unknown experimental factor could not be ruled out. When HLA alleles, especially DR and DQ, strongly co-occurred, TCR associations were difficult to assign to individual alleles. The classifier was reported to diagnose cytomegalovirus status with high specificity and sensitivity in both the original cohort and the validation cohort. In a later genetic analysis, a missense DCLRE1C variant was associated with V-gene and J-gene trimming of TCR beta chains, and the association was replicated in an independent cohort.

In total, 666 healthy bone marrow donors made up the cohort. All cohort members were sampled while nominally healthy, although unrecorded immune exposures were likely present. The donor was CMV seronegative and was included in the group of approximately 350 seronegative cohort members. Each donor provided a peripheral blood sample, and peripheral blood mononuclear cells were used for TCR beta sequencing. Genomic DNA extraction from the blood cell samples was performed with the Qiagen DNeasy Blood Extraction Kit. Libraries were constructed by the immunoSEQ multiplex PCR assay. For the multiplex PCR, a mixture combining 60 forward primers for TCR Vbeta segments and 13 reverse primers for TCR Jbeta segments was used. The CDR3 region of rearranged TCR beta genes was amplified from genomic DNA with a multiplex PCR assay. The Illumina HiSeq System was used to sequence the amplified TCR beta libraries as 87-base-pair reads. As for how the authors treated the data: Across the 666 repertoires, a later analysis counted approximately 75 million unique TCR beta chains, around 11 million of which were shared by at least two donors. A nearest-neighbor algorithm error-corrected the raw reads and collapsed the reads into unique sequences, merging closely related sequences to remove PCR and sequencing errors. To assign V, D and J gene segments, CDR3 sequences were aligned to IMGT reference sequences. For a sequence to be retained, a match of at least six nucleotides to both a V gene segment and a J gene segment was required. A rearrangement was called productive if the CDR3 had no stop codons and remained in frame with V and J, and every other rearrangement was called non-productive. Following IMGT convention, CDR3 was defined as the stretch from the second conserved V-encoded cysteine up to the conserved J-encoded phenylalanine. In an earlier analysis of more than 550 of the donors, sequences lacking an unambiguous match to a single V gene segment were excluded. In an earlier analysis of approximately 610 of the donors, V segments were called functional above 56.7% productive rearrangements and were called segregating when the between-donor standard deviation exceeded 5%. To diagnose cytomegalovirus status from the catalog of TCR beta chain sequences, a statistical classification framework was built. In a later analysis, TCR nucleotide sequences were compared against IMGT/GENE-DB human TR gene sequences so that V and J genes could be assigned. In a later analysis, CDR3 sequences and most-parsimonious VDJ recombination scenarios were assigned using the TCRdist pipeline. A later analysis defined each TCR beta chain by its CDR3 amino acid sequence plus V-gene family, and excluded reads lacking a unique V-gene family. As a way to deal with suspected cross-contamination and a sequencing artifact, a later analysis dropped 500 to 700 nucleotide sequences that were highly shared and had low generation probability. A later analysis calculated a clonal expansion index for each public chain from normalized within-repertoire ranks of inferred template counts. In a later analysis, generation probabilities were computed with a VDJ recombination model fitted to out-of-frame rearrangements, and the resulting probabilities were checked against IGoR. A later analysis scored TCR-TCR, TCR-HLA and TCR-CMV co-occurrence with hypergeometric tests, applying a repertoire-size bias correction to TCR pairs. False discovery rates were estimated in a later analysis by permuting HLA or CMV assignments 20 times. In a later analysis, co-occurring TCRs were grouped using DBSCAN, with TCRdist sequence similarity added in when clustering inside HLA-allele-positive subsets. For co-occurrence clustering, repertoires with fewer than 30,000 or more than 120,000 public chains were excluded, along with 4 to 6 repertoires with anomalous nucleotide sharing. This is the immuneACCESS table as TCRdb keeps it, with only in-frame sequences that have V and J called. A part of the clones is gone; compared with another copy, unresolved V genes explain less than half, and the rest is unexplained. V and J calls and clone size follow that table, whereas D and trimming were derived from the DNA. This sample gives 100,000 to 150,000 clones in total; roughly 72% of them show up just once. 1.8% of the sample belongs to the ten largest clones.

Of note for this clone: Its antigen remains unidentified. No per-base quality is available; no much larger clone lies one base away.

This sequence was found in a woman aged 50 to 65 in good health and CMV-seronegative. The sequencing sample was made of PBMCs.

The CDR3 loop reads CAWSVLGLGGRGANVLTF. The DNA reads as follows: TGTGCCTGGAGTGTACTTGGACTAGGGGGACGTGGGGCCAACGTCCTGACTTTC. The chain is assembled from TRBV30 and TRBJ2-6; TRBD2 is a weak D gene call, 7 bases matching. CDR1 and CDR2 were assigned from the germline V gene (reference sequence) as GTSNPN and SVGIG. A distance of 18 bases separates the germline ends of V and J, which lose 0 bases and 3 bases respectively. There are 18 amino acids in the CDR3, from cysteine to phenylalanine inclusive. Left in the record is the CDR3 DNA by itself, 54 bases read in frame from the first base.